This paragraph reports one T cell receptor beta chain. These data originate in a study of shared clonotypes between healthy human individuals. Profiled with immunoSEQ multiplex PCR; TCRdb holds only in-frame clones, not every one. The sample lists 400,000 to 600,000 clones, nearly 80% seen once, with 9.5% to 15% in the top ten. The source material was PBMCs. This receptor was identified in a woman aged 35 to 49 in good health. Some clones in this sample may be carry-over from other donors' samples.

For the CDR3, the DNA is TGTGCCAGCAGCTTAGGACGGGGTACCGGGGAGCTGTTTTTT. This gives the protein CASSLGRGTGELFF. The V gene is TRBV7-6, the J gene TRBJ2-2, with D possibly being TRBD2 (5 bases). The CDR3 loop spans 14 amino acids. The germline gives CDR1 SGHVS, CDR2 FNYEAQ. Trimming pared 1 base from V and 5 bases from J, leaving 8 bases between.